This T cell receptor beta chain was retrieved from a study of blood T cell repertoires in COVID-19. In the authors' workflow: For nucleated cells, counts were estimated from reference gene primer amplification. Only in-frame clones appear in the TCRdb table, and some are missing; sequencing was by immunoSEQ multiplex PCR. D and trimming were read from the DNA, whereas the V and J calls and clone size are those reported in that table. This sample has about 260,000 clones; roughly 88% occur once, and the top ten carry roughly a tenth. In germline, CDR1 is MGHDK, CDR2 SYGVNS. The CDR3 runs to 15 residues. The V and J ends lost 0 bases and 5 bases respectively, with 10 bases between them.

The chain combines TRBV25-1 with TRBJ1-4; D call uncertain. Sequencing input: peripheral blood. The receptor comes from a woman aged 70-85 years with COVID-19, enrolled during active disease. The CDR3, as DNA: TGTGCCAGCAGTGAATACCAACAGCCAAATGAAAAACTGTTTTTT. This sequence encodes CASSEYQQPNEKLFF.